Described below is a single TCR beta chain sequence and its context. Measured with immunoSEQ multiplex PCR; TCRdb has only the in-frame clones, and not every one. The sample records tens of thousands of clones, around 89% being singletons. This sample was included in a study of T cells after somatic rescue of genetic block. Germline CDR1 and CDR2: MNHNS and SASEGT. Losses at the gene ends were 2 bases for V and 11 bases for J; bases not matched to a gene: 5. The CDR3 has 13 amino acids. The clonotype was recovered from a woman younger than 30. J is TRBJ1-5 and V is TRBV6-1; the match to TRBD1 covers 8 bases. Material for sequencing was peripheral blood mononuclear cells (PBMCs). As DNA, the CDR3 is TGTGCCAGCAGTGAAAACAGGGGGTTGTCCCAGCATTTT. Protein product: CASSENRGLSQHF.